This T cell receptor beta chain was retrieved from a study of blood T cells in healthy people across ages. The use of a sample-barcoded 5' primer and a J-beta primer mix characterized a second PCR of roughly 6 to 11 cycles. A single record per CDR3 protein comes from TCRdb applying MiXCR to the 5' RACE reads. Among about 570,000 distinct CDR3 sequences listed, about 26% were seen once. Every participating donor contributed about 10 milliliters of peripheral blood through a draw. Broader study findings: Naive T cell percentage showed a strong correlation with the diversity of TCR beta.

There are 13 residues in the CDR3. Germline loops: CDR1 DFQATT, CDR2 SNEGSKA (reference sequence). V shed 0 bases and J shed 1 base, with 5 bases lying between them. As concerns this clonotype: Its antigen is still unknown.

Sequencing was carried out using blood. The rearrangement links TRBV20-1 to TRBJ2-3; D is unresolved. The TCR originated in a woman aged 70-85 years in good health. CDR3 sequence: CSAREAGTDTQYF. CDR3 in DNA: TGCAGTGCTAGAGAGGCCGGCACAGATACGCAGTATTTT.